This T cell receptor beta chain was documented in a study of blood T cells in healthy people across ages. This CDR3 comprises 15 residues. Looked up from germline, CDR1 is MNHEY and CDR2 is SVGAGI. Trimming removed 0 bases at V and 5 bases at J, with 11 bases between. A second PCR of 7 to 11 cycles used a sample-barcoded 5' primer and a J-beta primer mix. Each CDR3 protein gets one entry after TCRdb re-called the 5' RACE reads with MiXCR. Found here are 1.5 million to 2 million distinct CDR3 sequences, approximately 40% of them singletons; the top ten hold under 30%. Concerning this clonotype itself: Its cognate antigen is unknown.

Study observations and caveats: Higher diversity, along with more naive CD4+ cells, distinguished long-lived donors from aged donors. PBMCs left unsorted prevented a conclusive naive versus antigen-experienced comparison.

Material: blood. The sequence was obtained from a human donor in good health. The genes are TRBV6-5 and TRBJ1-5; possibly TRBD1 for D (6 bases). CDR3 protein: CASSYSRTADQPQHF. The CDR3 DNA sequence: TGTGCCAGCAGTTACTCGAGGACAGCCGATCAGCCCCAGCATTTT.